Following are 17 T cell receptor beta chains from one sample sequenced in a study of early T cells in non-severe SARS-CoV-2 infection. TCRdb redid the calling of the 5' RACE reads with MiXCR, one entry per CDR3 protein. The sample holds some 64,000 distinct CDR3 sequences, about 17% seen once. The material sequenced was whole blood, taken at baseline. These receptors were obtained from an adult who was a healthcare worker with PCR-confirmed SARS-CoV-2 infection or an uninfected control (not recorded which).

This clonotype was seen more than once but under ten times. The junction shows a germline mismatch at one end, possibly a read error. CDR3 region: CTSWGAMNTEAFF. DNA for the CDR3: TGTACCAGCTGGGGGGCTATGAACACTGAAGCTTTCTTT. The rearrangement links TRBV28 to TRBJ1-1, with TRBD1 as a possible D gene (6 bases). CDR3 size: 13 residues. CDR1 and CDR2 from the germline V gene are MDHEN and SYDVKM.

This clonotype was recorded many times. CDR3 bases: TGTGCCAGCAGTTACCCAAATCCCCAAGACGGAATAGACTCCTACGAGCAGTACTTC. Amino acids: CASSYPNPQDGIDSYEQYF. The chain combines TRBV6-2 or TRBV6-3 with TRBJ2-7; D gene ambiguous. V lost 2 bases, J lost 0 bases, and 23 bases lay in between. Germline V lookup: CDR1 MNHEY, CDR2 SVGEGT. The CDR3 covers 19 residues.

The rearrangement uses TRBV24-1 and TRBJ1-5, with unresolved D. Trimming pared 0 bases from V and 1 base from J, leaving 12 bases between. Germline CDR1 and CDR2: KGHDR and SFDVKD. The CDR3 spans 17 residues. In DNA form, the CDR3 reads TGTGCCACCAGTGATTTGGTACAGAAGATAAGCAATCAGCCCCAGCATTTT. Translated: CATSDLVQKISNQPQHF.

A few counts support this clonotype. This chain connects TRBV4-2 to TRBJ2-7; maybe TRBD1 (6 bases). The germline V and J ends were trimmed by 1 base and 7 bases, with 17 bases remaining between them. The CDR3 covers 15 residues. CDR1 is LGHNA and CDR2 is YNFKEQ in the germline V gene. The CDR3, as DNA: TGTGCCAGCAGCCAAGGGGACAAAGTTTCGTGGGAGCAGTACTTC. Translating gives CASSQGDKVSWEQYF.

The chain has TRBV7-8 and TRBJ2-7, with D possibly being TRBD1 (6 bases). CDR1 and CDR2 from the germline V gene are SGHVS and FQNEAQ. The ends were cut back, 1 base at V and 5 bases at J, with 15 bases in the middle. The CDR3 is 15 amino acids. The CDR3 sequence: CASSLELQGSHEQYF. The CDR3 DNA reads as TGTGCCAGCAGCTTAGAGTTACAGGGATCCCACGAGCAGTACTTC.

This sequence joins TRBV3-1 and TRBJ2-7; TRBD1 might be the D (5 bases). This CDR3 region has 16 residues. Trimming cost V 0 bases and J 4 bases, with 16 bases left between them. The germline V gene has CDR1 LGHDT and CDR2 YNNKEL (reference sequence). The CDR3 DNA reads TGTGCCAGCAGCCAAGATGGGCAGGGCAAGGTTTACGAGCAGTACTTC. Its translation: CASSQDGQGKVYEQYF.

The V call is TRBV5-4, the J call TRBJ2-1; the match to TRBD2 covers 10 bases. This CDR3 has 16 amino acids. CDR1 and CDR2 (germline): SGHNT, YYREEE (reference sequence). V lost 5 bases to trimming and J lost 3 bases; unmatched junction nucleotides: 8. The chain's CDR3 is CASRPETSGRYNEQFF. The CDR3 DNA reads TGTGCCAGCAGGCCTGAGACTAGCGGGCGCTACAATGAGCAGTTCTTC.

By frequency in the sample, this clonotype is medium-sized. The chain carries TRBV20-1 and TRBJ2-5; 10 positions agree with TRBD2. CDR1 is DFQATT and CDR2 is SNEGSKA in the germline V gene (reference sequence). The CDR3 extends over 14 amino acids. V shed 5 bases, J shed 1 base, and the junction held 4 bases outside the gene matches. The CDR3 loop reads CSARGTSAQETQYF. Here the CDR3 DNA reads TGCAGTGCTCGAGGGACTAGCGCCCAAGAGACCCAGTACTTC.

The chain joins TRBV7-8 to TRBJ2-2, with D maybe TRBD2 (5 bases). Germline V gives CDR1 SGHVS, CDR2 FQNEAQ. V was shortened by 5 bases and J by 4 bases, with 11 bases between the two germline ends. The CDR3 extends over 14 amino acids. The DNA of the CDR3 is TGTGCCAGCAGCCAGCGGTTGGGCACCGGGGAGCTGTTTTTT. It yields the protein CASSQRLGTGELFF.

This clonotype was seen only a few times. The genes are TRBV9 and TRBJ2-7; 7 positions agree with TRBD1. CDR1 is SGDLS, CDR2 YYNGEE, per germline. V gave up 4 bases and J gave up 4 bases; unmatched junction bases: 5. The CDR3 consists of 13 residues. CDR3 sequence (DNA): TGTGCCAGCAGCCCCGGACAGGAATACGAGCAGTACTTC. Its protein product is CASSPGQEYEQYF.

There are many counts of this clonotype. The chain employs TRBV6-1 and TRBJ2-1, with 7 bases matching TRBD1. Germline values: CDR1 MNHNS, CDR2 SASEGT. The CDR3 runs to 13 residues. V was pared by 6 bases and J by 6 bases, with 5 bases of the junction left unmatched. CDR3 nucleotides: TGTGCCAGCAGATACGGGACAGCCAATGAGCAGTTCTTC. Protein: CASRYGTANEQFF.

This clonotype was seen at least ten times. The chain uses TRBV7-2 and TRBJ2-5, with TRBD1 matching over 8 bases. The CDR3 runs 15 residues. V was clipped by 5 bases and J by 4 bases; unmatched bases: 9. In germline, CDR1 is SGHTA, CDR2 FQGNSA. This CDR3 is CASSMTGVQGETQYF. CDR3 DNA: TGTGCCAGCAGCATGACAGGGGTTCAAGGAGAGACCCAGTACTTC.

At least ten counts were recorded for this clonotype. The chain joins TRBV6-5 to TRBJ2-7; D is ambiguous. The CDR3 totals 13 residues. V was trimmed by 0 bases and J by 2 bases, leaving 5 bases between them. From germline, CDR1 is MNHEY and CDR2 SVGAGI. The CDR3 DNA reads TGTGCCAGCAGTTACTCGTCGGCCTACGAGCAGTACTTC. Its translation: CASSYSSAYEQYF.

This chain links TRBV5-1 with TRBJ2-3, with TRBD1 matching over 9 bases. V shed 0 bases, J shed 1 base, and the junction held 0 bases outside the gene matches. This CDR3 has 15 residues. Germline CDR1 and CDR2: SGHRS and YFSETQ. In DNA form, the CDR3 reads TGCGCCAGCAGCTTGGGGACAGGGGGCACAGATACGCAGTATTTT. As protein: CASSLGTGGTDTQYF. The full variable domain, rest sourced from reference TRBV5-1 and TRBJ2-3, is KAGVTQTPRYLIKTRGQQVTLSCSPISGHRSVSWYQQTPGQGLQFLFEYFSETQRNKGNFPGRFSGRQFSNSRSEMNVSTLELGDSALYLCASSLGTGGTDTQYFGPGTRLTVL.

The chain uses TRBV29-1 and TRBJ2-1; 8 bases agree with TRBD2. Per the germline V gene, CDR1 is SQVTM and CDR2 is ANQGSEA. V lost 7 bases, J lost 0 bases, and 5 bases stayed unmatched. CDR3 length: 14 amino acids. CDR3 DNA sequence: TGCAGCGCTCTTAGCGGGACCTCCTACAATGAGCAGTTCTTC. Translation gives CSALSGTSYNEQFF.

The genes are TRBV11-2 and TRBJ2-7; possible D gene TRBD1, 6 bases. The CDR3 contains 14 residues. V lost 4 bases to trimming and J lost 2 bases, with 12 bases between them. Germline CDR1 reads SGHAT; CDR2 reads FQNNGV. The CDR3 loop reads CASSSRTVTYEQYF. The CDR3 region has the DNA TGTGCCAGCAGCTCCCGGACAGTTACCTACGAGCAGTACTTC.

This clonotype was observed a handful of times. CDR3 in DNA: TGTGCCAGCAGCCAGGAAATGGACAGGGGTTCGAATGAGCAGTTCTTC. It is translated as CASSQEMDRGSNEQFF. J is TRBJ2-1 and V is TRBV4-2; TRBD1 matches 9 bases. This CDR3 contains 16 residues. V lost 3 bases, J lost 7 bases, and 10 bases stayed unmatched. In germline, CDR1 is LGHNA, CDR2 YNFKEQ.